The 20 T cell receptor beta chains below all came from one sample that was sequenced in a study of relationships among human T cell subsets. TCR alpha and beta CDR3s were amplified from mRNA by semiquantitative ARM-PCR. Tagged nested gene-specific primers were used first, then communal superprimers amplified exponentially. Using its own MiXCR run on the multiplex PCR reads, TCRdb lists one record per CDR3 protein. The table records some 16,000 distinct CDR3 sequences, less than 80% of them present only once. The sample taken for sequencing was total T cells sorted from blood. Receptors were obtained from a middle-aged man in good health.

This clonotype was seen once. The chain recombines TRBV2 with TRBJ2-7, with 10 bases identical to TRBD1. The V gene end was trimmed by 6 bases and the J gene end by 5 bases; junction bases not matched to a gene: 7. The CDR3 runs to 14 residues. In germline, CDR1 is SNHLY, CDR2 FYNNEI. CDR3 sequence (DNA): TGTGCCAGCAGAGGGGACAGGGGATCAGACGAGCAGTACTTC. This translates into CASRGDRGSDEQYF.

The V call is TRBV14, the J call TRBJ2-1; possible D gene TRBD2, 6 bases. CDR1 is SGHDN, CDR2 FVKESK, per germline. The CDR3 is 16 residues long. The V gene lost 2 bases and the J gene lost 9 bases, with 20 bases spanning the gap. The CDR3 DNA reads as TGTGCCAGCAGCCAAAGTCTTGGCGGGATAAGATCTGAGCAGTTCTTC. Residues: CASSQSLGGIRSEQFF.

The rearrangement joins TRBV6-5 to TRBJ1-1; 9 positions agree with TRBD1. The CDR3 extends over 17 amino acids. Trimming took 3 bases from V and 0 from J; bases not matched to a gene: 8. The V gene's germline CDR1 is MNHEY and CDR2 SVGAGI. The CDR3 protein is CASSYSGTGTMNTEAFF. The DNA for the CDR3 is TGTGCCAGCAGTTATTCCGGGACAGGGACGATGAACACTGAAGCTTTCTTT.

The CDR3 DNA is TGTGCCAGCAGTTTCCAACAAGAAGCTTTCTTT. Residues: CASSFQQEAFF. The chain links TRBV28 to TRBJ1-1; D gene ambiguous. The CDR3 loop spans 11 amino acids. CDR1 and CDR2 from the germline V gene are MDHEN and SYDVKM. V lost 3 bases to trimming and J lost 8 bases, with 7 bases between them.

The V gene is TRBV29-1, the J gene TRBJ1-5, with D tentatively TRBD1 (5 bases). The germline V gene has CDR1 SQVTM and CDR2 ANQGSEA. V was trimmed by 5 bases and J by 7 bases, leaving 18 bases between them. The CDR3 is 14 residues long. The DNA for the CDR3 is TGCAGCGTTTCCGGGACGAATGGCGGGCAGCCCCAGCATTTT. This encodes CSVSGTNGGQPQHF.

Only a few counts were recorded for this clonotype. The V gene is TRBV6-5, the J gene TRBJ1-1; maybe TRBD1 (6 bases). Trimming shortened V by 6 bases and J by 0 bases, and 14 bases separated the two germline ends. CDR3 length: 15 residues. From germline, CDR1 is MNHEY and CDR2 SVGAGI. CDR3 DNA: TGTGCCAGCAGCCTGGACAGAAACATGAACACTGAAGCTTTCTTT. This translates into CASSLDRNMNTEAFF.

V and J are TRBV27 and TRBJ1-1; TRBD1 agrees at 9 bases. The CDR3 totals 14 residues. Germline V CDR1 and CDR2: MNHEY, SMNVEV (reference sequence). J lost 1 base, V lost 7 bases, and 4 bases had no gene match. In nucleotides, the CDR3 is TGTGCCAGCACCCGGACAGGGGAGAACACTGAAGCTTTCTTT. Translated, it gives CASTRTGENTEAFF.

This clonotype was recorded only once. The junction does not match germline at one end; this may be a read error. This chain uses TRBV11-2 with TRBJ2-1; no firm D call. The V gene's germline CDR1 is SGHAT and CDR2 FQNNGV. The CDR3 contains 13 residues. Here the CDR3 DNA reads TGTGCCGGCAGCTTAGATCTTGGGGATGAGCAGTTCTTC. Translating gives CAGSLDLGDEQFF.

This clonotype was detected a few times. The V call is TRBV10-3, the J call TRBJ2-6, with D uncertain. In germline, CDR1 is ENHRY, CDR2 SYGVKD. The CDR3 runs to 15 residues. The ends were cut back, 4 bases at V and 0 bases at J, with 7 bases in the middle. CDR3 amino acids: CAISVIPSGANVLTF. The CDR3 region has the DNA TGTGCCATCAGTGTAATCCCCTCTGGGGCCAACGTCCTGACTTTC.

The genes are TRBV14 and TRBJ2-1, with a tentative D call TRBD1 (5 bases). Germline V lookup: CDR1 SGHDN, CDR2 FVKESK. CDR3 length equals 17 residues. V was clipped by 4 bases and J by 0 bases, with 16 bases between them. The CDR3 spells CASSLDPREGSYNEQFF. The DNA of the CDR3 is TGTGCCAGCAGCCTAGACCCCAGGGAAGGCTCCTACAATGAGCAGTTCTTC. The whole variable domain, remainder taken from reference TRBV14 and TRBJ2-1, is EAGVTQFPSHSVIEKGQTVTLRCDPISGHDNLYWYRRVMGKEIKFLLHFVKESKQDESGMPNNRFLAERTGGTYSTLKVQPAELEDSGVYFCASSLDPREGSYNEQFFGPGTRLTVL.

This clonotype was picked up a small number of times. The CDR3 is CSGAGSSTDTQYF. CDR3 sequence (DNA): TGCAGTGGGGCGGGGTCTAGCACAGATACGCAGTATTTT. The rearrangement joins TRBV20-1 to TRBJ2-3, with D perhaps matching TRBD2 (6 bases). Deletions cut 7 bases from V and 0 bases from J, with 11 bases between. The CDR3 covers 13 residues. Germline values: CDR1 DFQATT, CDR2 SNEGSKA (reference sequence).

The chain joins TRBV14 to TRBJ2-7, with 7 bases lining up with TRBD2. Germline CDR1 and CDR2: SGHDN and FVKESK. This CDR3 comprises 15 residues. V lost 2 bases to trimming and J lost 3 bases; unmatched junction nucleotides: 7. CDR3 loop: CASSQWSGTGYEQYF. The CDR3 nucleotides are TGTGCCAGCAGCCAATGGAGCGGGACGGGCTACGAGCAGTACTTC.

The CDR3 bases are TGTGCCAGCAGTACAGGGCTCAGGACAGATACGCAGTATTTT. Translating it yields CASSTGLRTDTQYF. The chain joins TRBV2 to TRBJ2-3; TRBD1 is a possible D gene (6 bases). The CDR3 has 14 residues. Between the trimmed V and J ends, which lost 5 bases and 3 bases, there was a span of 12 bases. Germline CDR1 reads SNHLY; CDR2 reads FYNNEI.

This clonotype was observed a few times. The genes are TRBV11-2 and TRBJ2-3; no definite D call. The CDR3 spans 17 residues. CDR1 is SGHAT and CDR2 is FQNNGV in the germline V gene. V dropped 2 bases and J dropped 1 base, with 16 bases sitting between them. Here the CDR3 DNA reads TGTGCCAGCAGCTTATCTAAACGACCCTGGGGCACAGATACGCAGTATTTT. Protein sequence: CASSLSKRPWGTDTQYF.

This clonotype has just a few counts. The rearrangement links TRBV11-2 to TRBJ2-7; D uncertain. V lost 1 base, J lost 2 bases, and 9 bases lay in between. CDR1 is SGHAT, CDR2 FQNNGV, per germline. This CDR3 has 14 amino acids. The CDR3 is CASSLVQRAYEQYF. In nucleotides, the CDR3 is TGTGCCAGCAGCTTAGTACAGAGAGCCTACGAGCAGTACTTC.

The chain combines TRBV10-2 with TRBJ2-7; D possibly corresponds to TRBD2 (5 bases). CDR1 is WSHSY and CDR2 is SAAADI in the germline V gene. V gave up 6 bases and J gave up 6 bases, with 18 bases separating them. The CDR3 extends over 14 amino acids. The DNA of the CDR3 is TGCGCCAGCAGGGAAGCAGGACTGGGGTCCGAGCAGTACTTC. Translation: CASREAGLGSEQYF.

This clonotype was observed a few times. The CDR3 DNA sequence: TGCAGCATGTCGCGGGAGGATCTCTACGAGCAGTACTTC. Its protein is CSMSREDLYEQYF. This chain links TRBV20-1 with TRBJ2-7, with TRBD2 matching 8 bases. CDR1 and CDR2 (germline): DFQATT, SNEGSKA (reference sequence). The CDR3 is 13 residues long.

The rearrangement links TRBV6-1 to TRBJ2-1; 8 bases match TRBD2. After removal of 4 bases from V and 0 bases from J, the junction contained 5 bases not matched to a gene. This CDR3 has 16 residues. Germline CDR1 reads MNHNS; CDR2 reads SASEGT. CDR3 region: CASSAVLAVSYNEQFF. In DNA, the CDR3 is TGTGCCAGCAGTGCTGTACTAGCGGTCTCCTACAATGAGCAGTTCTTC.

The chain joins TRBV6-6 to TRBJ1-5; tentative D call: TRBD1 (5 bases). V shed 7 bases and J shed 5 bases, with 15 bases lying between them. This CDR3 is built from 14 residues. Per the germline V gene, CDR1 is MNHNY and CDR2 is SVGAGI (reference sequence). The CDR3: CASKDRQPHQPQHF. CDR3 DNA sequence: TGTGCCAGCAAAGACAGACAGCCCCATCAGCCCCAGCATTTT.

Written as DNA, the CDR3 is TGTGCCAGCAGGAAACTAGCGGCACCCCTCCAAGAGACCCAGTACTTC. The encoded protein is CASRKLAAPLQETQYF. The chain employs TRBV2 and TRBJ2-5; 8 bases align to TRBD2. CDR3 size: 16 residues. With V trimmed by 6 bases and J by 1 base, 10 bases remained unmatched. Germline V gene lookup returns CDR1 SNHLY and CDR2 FYNNEI.